Sequencing of this TCR beta chain was carried out in a study of blood T cell repertoires in COVID-19. Study-wide context: Material from acute and convalescent COVID-19 was sourced from the United States, Italy and Spain. T cells, B-cell-depleted T cells, or PBMCs supplied cDNA or gDNA.

The CDR3 consists of 16 residues. The V gene's germline CDR1 is MNHEY and CDR2 SMNVEV (reference sequence). V gave up 5 bases and J gave up 3 bases; unmatched junction bases: 11. Per the original data handling: Estimated nucleated cell counts came from reference gene primer amplification. Clones were sequenced by immunoSEQ multiplex PCR, and TCRdb holds only the in-frame ones, with some missing. From that table come the V and J calls and clone size; the DNA was used to work out D and trimming. Of about 47,000 clones in the sample, about 90% were seen once. The sequenced sample was peripheral blood. The chain couples TRBV27 to TRBJ1-1, with TRBD1 identical over 8 bases. The TCR sequence derives from a man in his 70s with active COVID-19. CDR3 nucleotide sequence: TGTGCCAGCAGTCCTAGGGACAGGCCGAGATACACTGAAGCTTTCTTT. This gives the protein CASSPRDRPRYTEAFF.